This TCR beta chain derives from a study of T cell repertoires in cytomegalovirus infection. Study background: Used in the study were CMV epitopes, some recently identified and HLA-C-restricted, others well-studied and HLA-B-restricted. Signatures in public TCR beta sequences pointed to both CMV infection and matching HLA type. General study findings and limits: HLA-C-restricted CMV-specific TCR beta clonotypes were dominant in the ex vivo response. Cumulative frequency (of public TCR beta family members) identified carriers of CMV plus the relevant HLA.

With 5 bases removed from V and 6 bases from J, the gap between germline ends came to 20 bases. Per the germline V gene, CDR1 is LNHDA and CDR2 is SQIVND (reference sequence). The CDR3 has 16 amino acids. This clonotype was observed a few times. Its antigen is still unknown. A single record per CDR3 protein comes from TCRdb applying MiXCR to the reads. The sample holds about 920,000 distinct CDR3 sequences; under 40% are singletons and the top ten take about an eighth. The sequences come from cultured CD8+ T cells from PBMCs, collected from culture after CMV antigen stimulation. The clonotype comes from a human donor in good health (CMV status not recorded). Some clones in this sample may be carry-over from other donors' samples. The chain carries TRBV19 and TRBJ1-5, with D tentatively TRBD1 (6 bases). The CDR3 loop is CASSGRGQRMLQPQHF. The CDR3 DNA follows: TGTGCCAGTAGTGGGCGAGGACAGAGAATGCTTCAGCCCCAGCATTTT.